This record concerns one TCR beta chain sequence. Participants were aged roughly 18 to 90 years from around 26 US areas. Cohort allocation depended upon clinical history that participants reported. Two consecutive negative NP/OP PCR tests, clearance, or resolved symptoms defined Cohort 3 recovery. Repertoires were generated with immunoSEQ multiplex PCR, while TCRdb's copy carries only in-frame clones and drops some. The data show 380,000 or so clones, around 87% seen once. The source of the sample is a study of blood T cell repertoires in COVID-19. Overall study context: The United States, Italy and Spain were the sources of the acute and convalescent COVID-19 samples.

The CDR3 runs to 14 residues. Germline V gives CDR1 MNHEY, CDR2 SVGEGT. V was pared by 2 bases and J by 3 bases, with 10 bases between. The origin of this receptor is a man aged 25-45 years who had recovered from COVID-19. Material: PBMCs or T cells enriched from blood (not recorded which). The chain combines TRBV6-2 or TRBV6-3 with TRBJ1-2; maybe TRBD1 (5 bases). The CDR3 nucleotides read TGTGCCAGCAGTTACCCAGCGGGGGACTATGGCTACACCTTC. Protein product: CASSYPAGDYGYTF.